This T cell receptor (beta chain) was observed in a study of cytomegalovirus exposure and HLA in healthy donors. Broader study findings: The authors later linked a missense DCLRE1C variant to TCR beta V- and J-gene trimming. Reportedly, TCR beta sequences accurately predicted HLA-A and HLA-B alleles in most subjects.

The CDR3 length is 18 residues. The V gene's germline CDR1 is LGHNA and CDR2 YNFKEQ. V was clipped by 0 bases and J by 0 bases, with 12 bases between them. Details on this clone: The antigen is undetermined.

PCR amplification relied on 60 Vbeta primers (plus 13 Jbeta primers). Sequencing was performed with immunoSEQ multiplex PCR; in TCRdb, only in-frame clones are kept and a portion is missing. The table lists tens of thousands of clones, 82% of them singletons. The chain couples TRBV4-2 to TRBJ2-6, with no clear D. This TCR was sampled from a man aged 50 to 59 in good health and CMV-seronegative. Specimen: PBMCs. The CDR3 DNA reads TGTGCCAGCAGCCAAGAATGGCTCCCTTTCTCTGGGGCCAACGTCCTGACTTTC. It encodes CASSQEWLPFSGANVLTF.